Listed below are T cell receptor beta chains from one sample, sequenced in a study of early T cells in non-severe SARS-CoV-2 infection. TCRdb passed the 5' RACE reads through MiXCR, listing each CDR3 protein once. The table includes more than 50,000 distinct CDR3 sequences, over 10% detected once. The sequencing here drew on whole blood, taken at baseline. The receptor source for this set is an adult who was a healthcare worker with PCR-confirmed SARS-CoV-2 infection or an uninfected control (not recorded which). Each CDR3 is given with its conserved first and last residue. The order of the fields is V gene, clone size, J gene, D gene, CDR3 protein, CDR3 DNA. The D gene is left open where the match is weak. Expanded clones get a size class; other rows say once, few or many, or leave the size out.

TRBV7-2,.,TRBJ2-3,.,CASSLALQSTDTQYF,TGTGCCAGCAGCTTAGCCCTACAGAGCACAGATACGCAGTATTTT
TRBV14,medium-sized,TRBJ2-1,.,CASSQADGYYNEQFF,TGTGCCAGCAGCCAAGCTGACGGGTACTACAATGAGCAGTTCTTC
TRBV14,.,TRBJ1-1,.,CASSLFRGSTEAFF,TGTGCCAGCAGCCTATTCAGGGGTAGCACTGAAGCTTTCTTT
TRBV7-6,few,TRBJ2-4,TRBD1,CASSKMGQGSENIQYF,TGTGCCAGCAGCAAAATGGGACAGGGAAGCGAAAACATTCAGTACTTC
TRBV7-9,.,TRBJ2-7,.,CASSLRPNYEQYF,TGTGCCAGCAGCTTAAGACCGAACTACGAGCAGTACTTC
TRBV11-2,.,TRBJ1-4,TRBD1,CASSPPGQGREKLFF,TGTGCCAGCAGCCCTCCGGGACAGGGGAGGGAAAAACTGTTTTTT
TRBV5-5,.,TRBJ2-2,TRBD1,CASSLEGQVNTGELFF,TGTGCCAGCAGCTTGGAGGGACAGGTGAACACCGGGGAGCTGTTCTTT
TRBV7-2,.,TRBJ2-5,.,CASSFRQVGQETQYF,TGTGCCAGCAGCTTCCGACAGGTTGGACAAGAGACCCAGTACTTC
TRBV27,many,TRBJ2-1,.,CASSERRNEQFF,TGTGCCAGCAGTGAGCGGCGAAATGAGCAGTTCTTC
TRBV19,.,TRBJ2-2,TRBD1,CASSIPRTGGTGELFF,TGTGCCAGTAGTATACCTCGGACAGGGGGCACCGGGGAGCTGTTTTTT
TRBV5-1,.,TRBJ2-6,TRBD1,CASRSRGTGANVLTF,TGCGCCAGCCGCTCCAGGGGGACTGGGGCCAACGTCCTGACTTTC
TRBV20-1,.,TRBJ2-3,TRBD2,CSATLAGVNTDTQYF,TGCAGTGCCACACTAGCGGGAGTTAACACAGATACGCAGTATTTT
TRBV24-1,.,TRBJ2-3,.,CATMRQATDTQYF,TGTGCCACCATGAGACAGGCCACAGATACGCAGTATTTT
TRBV29-1,.,TRBJ1-1,.,CSVDRNTEAFF,TGCAGCGTGGACAGGAACACTGAAGCTTTCTTT
TRBV12-3/TRBV12-4,.,TRBJ1-2,.,CASTIGGGYTF,TGTGCCAGCACCATAGGTGGCGGCTACACCTTC
TRBV7-9,.,TRBJ2-5,TRBD1,CASSRGRDRQETQYF,TGTGCCAGCAGCCGGGGAAGGGACAGGCAAGAGACCCAGTACTTC
TRBV19,many,TRBJ1-5,.,CASSPRSQSQPQHF,TGTGCCAGTAGTCCCCGGTCACAAAGTCAGCCCCAGCATTTT
TRBV6-5,.,TRBJ1-1,.,CASSYSAQGTEAFF,TGTGCCAGCAGTTACTCCGCCCAGGGGACTGAAGCTTTCTTT
TRBV7-8,many,TRBJ2-2,TRBD1,CASSPGAGGLRNTGELFF,TGTGCCAGCAGCCCGGGGGCAGGGGGCTTAAGGAACACCGGGGAGCTGTTTTTT
TRBV28,.,TRBJ2-7,.,CASTWGGLEQYF,TGTGCCAGCACCTGGGGGGGGCTCGAGCAGTACTTC
TRBV7-9,few,TRBJ2-6,.,CASSPPTWRGSGANVLTF,TGTGCCAGCAGCCCACCTACTTGGAGGGGCTCTGGGGCCAACGTCCTGACTTTC
TRBV6-2/TRBV6-3,.,TRBJ2-1,.,CASSRITGPYNEQFF,TGTGCCAGCAGCCGCATCACCGGGCCGTACAATGAGCAGTTCTTC
TRBV7-9,.,TRBJ2-2,TRBD1,CASSGTGGMNTGELFF,TGTGCCAGCAGCGGAACAGGGGGTATGAACACCGGGGAGCTGTTTTTT
TRBV9,.,TRBJ1-4,.,CASSVGSGAVDEKLFF,TGTGCCAGCAGCGTAGGGAGCGGGGCGGTGGACGAAAAACTGTTTTTT
TRBV20-1,few,TRBJ2-7,TRBD2,CSAPSGVNFYEQYF,TGCAGTGCTCCTAGCGGGGTTAACTTCTACGAGCAGTACTTC
TRBV7-3,.,TRBJ2-4,.,CASSPGGKNIQYF,TGTGCCAGCAGCCCTGGCGGCAAAAACATTCAGTACTTC
TRBV12-3/TRBV12-4,few,TRBJ1-2,.,CASSWEGGYTF,TGTGCCAGCAGTTGGGAGGGTGGCTACACCTTC
TRBV2,.,TRBJ2-5,.,CASRRVQETQYF,TGTGCCAGCCGGCGGGTCCAAGAGACCCAGTACTTC
TRBV5-8,.,TRBJ2-2,.,CASSLSVTGELFF,TGTGCCAGCAGCTTAAGCGTCACCGGGGAGCTGTTTTTT
TRBV20-1,.,TRBJ2-1,TRBD2,CSARAASGRSDEQFF,TGCAGTGCTAGAGCCGCTAGCGGGAGGTCTGATGAGCAGTTCTTC
TRBV6-4,many,TRBJ2-1,TRBD2,CASSDAGGYGNEQFF,TGTGCCAGCAGTGACGCGGGGGGTTATGGGAATGAGCAGTTCTTC
TRBV20-1,few,TRBJ1-1,.,CSASILGFGTEAFF,TGCAGTGCTTCGATCTTGGGATTTGGCACTGAAGCTTTCTTT
TRBV21-1,few,TRBJ2-5,.,CASRKMIRDRNSETQYF,TGTGCCAGCAGGAAAATGATACGGGACAGGAATTCCGAGACCCAGTACTTC
TRBV11-1,.,TRBJ2-7,.,CASSSDYYEQYF,TGTGCCAGCAGCTCAGACTACTACGAGCAGTACTTC
TRBV7-8,.,TRBJ2-7,.,CASSVNGPDEQYF,TGTGCCAGCAGCGTGAATGGTCCGGATGAGCAGTACTTC
TRBV12-3/TRBV12-4,few,TRBJ2-3,.,CASSHDRNTQYF,TGTGCCAGCAGTCATGACAGGAATACGCAGTATTTT